One sample yielded the 22 T cell receptor beta chains listed below, sequenced in a study of blood T cell repertoires in COVID-19. Profiled with immunoSEQ multiplex PCR; TCRdb holds only in-frame clones, not every one. The sample shows some 260,000 clones, more than 85% of them seen only once. Sample: PBMCs or T cells enriched from blood (not recorded which). The source is a man in his forties who had recovered from COVID-19.

This clone was counted only a few times. The chain has TRBV11-2 and TRBJ1-2, with D uncertain. Trimming removed 0 bases from V and 5 bases from J, with 13 bases in between. CDR1 and CDR2 (germline): SGHAT, FQNNGV. The CDR3 runs to 15 residues. Here the CDR3 DNA reads TGTGCCAGCAGCTTAGATGTAGCGTTGGGTTATGGCTACACCTTC. The encoded protein is CASSLDVALGYGYTF.

The chain recombines TRBV6-2 or TRBV6-3 with TRBJ2-1, with TRBD2 matching over 13 bases. V dropped 4 bases and J dropped 6; count of bases not matched to a gene: 3. The CDR3 spans 15 residues. Germline lookup yields CDR1 MNHEY and CDR2 SVGEGT. The CDR3 loop is CASSLRTSGSNEQFF. The CDR3 coding sequence is TGTGCCAGCAGTTTGAGGACTAGCGGGAGCAATGAGCAGTTCTTC.

This clone was recorded only once. V usage is TRBV5-1 and J usage is TRBJ2-1, with TRBD2 identical over 14 bases. Germline V gives CDR1 SGHRS, CDR2 YFSETQ. CDR3 length equals 15 residues. Germline trimming cut 3 bases from V and 5 bases from J; bases unmatched to any gene: 1. The CDR3: CASSSGLAGDNEQFF. CDR3 DNA sequence: TGCGCCAGCAGCTCGGGACTAGCGGGGGACAATGAGCAGTTCTTC.

This sequence joins TRBV28 and TRBJ2-3; 9 bases fit TRBD2. Per the germline V gene, CDR1 is MDHEN and CDR2 is SYDVKM. The CDR3 is 15 amino acids. After removal of 6 bases from V and 3 bases from J, the junction contained 7 bases not matched to a gene. The CDR3 sequence: CASSLLAGQTDTQYF. The CDR3 DNA reads TGTGCCAGCAGCTTGCTAGCGGGACAGACAGATACGCAGTATTTT.

CDR3 bases: TGTGCCAGCAGCTTAGGAGTGGGCGCGAATTACGAGCAGTACTTC. It is translated as CASSLGVGANYEQYF. The chain has TRBV7-9 and TRBJ2-7; unclear D gene. V lost 1 base and J 4 bases, leaving 14 bases between the germline ends. Germline assignment: CDR1 SEHNR and CDR2 FQNEAQ (reference sequence). The CDR3 consists of 15 residues.

The V call is TRBV7-2, the J call TRBJ1-6, with unresolved D. The V gene lost 1 base and the J gene lost 9 bases, with 4 bases spanning the gap. The CDR3 consists of 12 residues. The germline V gene encodes CDR1 SGHTA and CDR2 FQGNSA. The CDR3 DNA sequence: TGTGCCAGCAGCTTAGGCAGTTCACCCCTCCACTTT. It translates to CASSLGSSPLHF.

Of note for this clone: One end of the junction varies from germline; a read error may be responsible. The rearrangement links TRBV6-4 to TRBJ1-2; maybe TRBD1 (6 bases). CDR3 length equals 15 residues. Germline CDR1 reads MRHNA; CDR2 reads SNTAGT. Written as DNA, the CDR3 is TGTGCCAGCAGTAACTCAGGGGAGGGGAGCTATGGCTACACCTTC. Protein: CASSNSGEGSYGYTF.

The chain carries TRBV2 and TRBJ1-1; 9 bases align to TRBD1. This CDR3 spans 13 amino acids. With 5 bases clipped from V and 5 bases from J, the junction kept 3 bases outside the gene matches. Germline CDR1 and CDR2: SNHLY and FYNNEI. The chain's CDR3 is CASSRQGVTEAFF. The CDR3 DNA reads as TGTGCCAGCAGTCGACAGGGGGTGACTGAAGCTTTCTTT.

This rearrangement joins TRBV7-3 to TRBJ2-7, with TRBD1 matching 8 bases. CDR1 and CDR2 (germline): SGHTA, FQGTGA. The CDR3 runs 14 residues. J gave up 6 bases and V 2 bases, and 6 bases lay outside the gene matches. This chain's CDR3 is CASSLGTGMGEQYF. Written as DNA, the CDR3 is TGTGCCAGCAGCTTAGGGACAGGAATGGGCGAGCAGTACTTC.

The chain combines TRBV28 with TRBJ1-5; unclear D gene. Germline V gene data show CDR1 as MDHEN and CDR2 as SYDVKM. The ends were cut back, 4 bases at V and 6 bases at J, with 13 bases in the middle. This CDR3 contains 14 residues. The CDR3 DNA follows: TGTGCCAGCAGTTCAAGCGGCACAATTCAGCCCCAGCATTTT. Amino acid sequence: CASSSSGTIQPQHF.

The chain employs TRBV4-3 and TRBJ2-1; tentatively, D is TRBD2 (5 bases). The CDR3 has 15 residues. From germline, CDR1 is LGHNA and CDR2 YSLEER. Trimming removed 1 base at V and 7 bases at J, with 14 bases between. The CDR3 DNA reads TGCGCCAGCAGCCAAGCGCGGGTAGGAGGTAATGAGCAGTTCTTC. Protein: CASSQARVGGNEQFF.

This clone occurred once. The CDR3 loop reads CASSLTGARTDTQYF. In DNA form, the CDR3 reads TGTGCCAGCAGTCTGACGGGAGCCCGCACAGATACGCAGTATTTT. This sequence joins TRBV27 and TRBJ2-3, with D tentatively TRBD2 (6 bases). Trimming removed 5 bases at V and 1 base at J, with 13 bases between. CDR3 length equals 15 residues. Germline CDR1 is MNHEY and CDR2 is SMNVEV (reference sequence).

The rearrangement joins TRBV7-9 to TRBJ2-7, with 10 bases matching TRBD1. Germline V gene data show CDR1 as SEHNR and CDR2 as FQNEAQ (reference sequence). Trimming took 5 bases from V and 9 from J; bases not matched to a gene: 10. The CDR3 runs to 14 residues. As DNA, the CDR3 is TGTGCCAGCAGCCGTCCCGGGACAGGGGAAATGCAGTACTTC. Amino acid sequence: CASSRPGTGEMQYF.

The chain combines TRBV9 with TRBJ1-1; D gene ambiguous. The V gene lost 3 bases and the J gene lost 10 bases, with 13 bases spanning the gap. The germline V gene encodes CDR1 SGDLS and CDR2 YYNGEE. This CDR3 is built from 12 residues. CDR3 nucleotide sequence: TGTGCCAGCAGCGAAACCGGGTCGGTAGCTTTCTTT. The encoded protein is CASSETGSVAFF.

The genes are TRBV7-2 and TRBJ2-7, with 15 bases fitting TRBD2. Trimming at V came to 5 bases and at J to 1 base, leaving 3 bases not matched to a gene. CDR1 is SGHTA, CDR2 FQGNSA, per germline. The CDR3 is made up of 16 amino acids. CDR3 in amino acids: CASSLGLAGGSYEQYF. CDR3 bases: TGTGCCAGCAGCCTGGGACTAGCGGGAGGTTCCTACGAGCAGTACTTC.

V is TRBV11-2 and J is TRBJ1-1, with a tentative D call TRBD1 (6 bases). CDR3 length: 14 amino acids. Trimming left V 5 bases short and J 0 bases short, with 10 bases between. The germline gives CDR1 SGHAT, CDR2 FQNNGV. The CDR3 nucleotides are TGTGCCAGCAGCCCCGGACAGCTGAACACTGAAGCTTTCTTT. Its translation is CASSPGQLNTEAFF.

The chain couples TRBV6-5 to TRBJ2-5; weak D call: TRBD1 (5 bases). The V and J ends lost 2 bases and 4 bases respectively, with 8 bases between them. Germline assignment: CDR1 MNHEY and CDR2 SVGAGI. This CDR3 has 13 amino acids. CDR3 sequence (DNA): TGTGCCAGCAGTTACGAAACAGGAGAGACCCAGTACTTC. Amino acids: CASSYETGETQYF.

The chain employs TRBV7-6 and TRBJ1-1; no clear D. The CDR3 is 16 amino acids. Trimming stripped 0 bases from V and 1 base from J, with 12 bases between. Germline V gives CDR1 SGHVS, CDR2 FNYEAQ. Here the CDR3 reads CASSLAPPRGNTEAFF. In nucleotides, the CDR3 is TGTGCCAGCAGCTTAGCGCCCCCCCGGGGGAACACTGAAGCTTTCTTT. The full variable domain, in which reference TRBV7-6 and TRBJ1-1 provide the parts outside the CDR3, is GAGVSQSPRYKVTKRGQDVALRCDPISGHVSLYWYRQALGQGPEFLTYFNYEAQQDKSGLPNDRFSAERPEGSISTLTIQRTEQRDSAMYRCASSLAPPRGNTEAFFGQGTRLTVV.

The CDR3 DNA reads TGTGCCAGCAGCCAAGATCGAGGTGGGACAGGGGCCGGGGAGCTGTTTTTT. Protein: CASSQDRGGTGAGELFF. This chain uses TRBV14 with TRBJ2-2; 10 bases are shared with TRBD1. J gave up 6 bases and V 0 bases, and 7 bases lay outside the gene matches. The CDR3 runs 17 residues. Germline V gene data show CDR1 as SGHDN and CDR2 as FVKESK.

The chain combines TRBV6-1 with TRBJ1-1; D is ambiguous. V lost 1 base, J lost 0 bases, and 9 bases lay in between. The CDR3 totals 15 residues. The germline V gene encodes CDR1 MNHNS and CDR2 SASEGT. The CDR3 coding sequence is TGTGCCAGCAGTGAAGGGTTCAGAATGAACACTGAAGCTTTCTTT. Protein sequence: CASSEGFRMNTEAFF.

The chain carries TRBV6-5 and TRBJ1-1, with D possibly being TRBD1 (6 bases). V gave up 6 bases and J gave up 6 bases, with 11 bases separating them. Germline assignment: CDR1 MNHEY and CDR2 SVGAGI. This CDR3 spans 12 amino acids. The CDR3 coding sequence is TGTGCCAGCAGCTCACAGGGCCCTGAAGCTTTCTTT. Translating it yields CASSSQGPEAFF.

The chain combines TRBV27 with TRBJ2-1; 11 bases map to TRBD1. This CDR3 spans 17 amino acids. Germline V CDR1 and CDR2: MNHEY, SMNVEV (reference sequence). J was trimmed by 5 bases and V by 7 bases; bases with no gene match: 13. This chain's CDR3 is CASIRTGGFVFNNEQFF. The CDR3 nucleotides are TGTGCCAGCATCCGGACAGGGGGCTTCGTATTTAACAATGAGCAGTTCTTC.